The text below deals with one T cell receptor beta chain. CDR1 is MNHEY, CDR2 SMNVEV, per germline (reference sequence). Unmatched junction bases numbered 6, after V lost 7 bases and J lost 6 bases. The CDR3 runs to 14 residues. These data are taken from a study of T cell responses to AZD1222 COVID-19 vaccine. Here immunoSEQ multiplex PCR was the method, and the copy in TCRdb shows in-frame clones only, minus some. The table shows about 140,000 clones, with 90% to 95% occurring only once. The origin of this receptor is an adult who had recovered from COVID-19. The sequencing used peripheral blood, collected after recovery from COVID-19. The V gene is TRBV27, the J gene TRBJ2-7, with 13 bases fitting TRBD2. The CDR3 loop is CASNTGLAGAEQYF. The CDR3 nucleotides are TGTGCCAGCAACACAGGACTAGCGGGAGCCGAGCAGTACTTC.